These 30 T cell receptor beta chains were all obtained from the same sample, sequenced in a study of cytomegalovirus exposure and HLA in healthy donors. A multiplex PCR was run with 60 Vbeta primers and 13 Jbeta primers. Libraries were prepared by immunoSEQ multiplex PCR; TCRdb keeps only in-frame clonotypes and omits some of them. Of some 190,000 clones listed, around three quarters were seen once; the top ten hold 12% to 15%. Sequences were obtained from PBMCs. Receptor source: a woman between 25 and 40 years old in good health and CMV-seropositive.

The rearrangement uses TRBV30 and TRBJ1-6; a possible D gene is TRBD1 (5 bases). The CDR3 length is 13 residues. Trimming pared 7 bases from V and 10 bases from J, leaving 17 bases between. Looked up from germline, CDR1 is GTSNPN and CDR2 is SVGIG (reference sequence). This CDR3 reads CAYGAGRGSPLHF. The DNA for the CDR3 is TGTGCCTATGGGGCAGGGCGGGGGTCACCCCTCCACTTT. Together with reference TRBV30 and TRBJ1-6, the CDR3 gives the full variable domain: SQTIHQWPATLVQPVGSPLSLECTVEGTSNPNLYWYRQAAGRGLQLLFYSVGIGQISSEVPQNLSASRPQDRQFILSSKKLLLSDSGFYLCAYGAGRGSPLHFGNGTRLTVT.

This chain connects TRBV27 to TRBJ1-2; D is unclear. Trimming stripped 3 bases from V and 4 bases from J, with 9 bases between. Germline V lookup: CDR1 MNHEY, CDR2 SMNVEV (reference sequence). The CDR3 loop spans 13 amino acids. The CDR3 DNA reads as TGTGCCAGCAGTTTTGGGCAGAGCTATGGCTACACCTTC. It yields the protein CASSFGQSYGYTF.

The V call is TRBV5-1, the J call TRBJ1-6; D remains ambiguous. Trimming shortened V by 5 bases and J by 7 bases, and 25 bases separated the two germline ends. CDR3 length equals 18 residues. Germline assignment: CDR1 SGHRS and CDR2 YFSETQ. CDR3 DNA sequence: TGCGCCAGCAGTCTTCGGGGAGGCCATCGTTCCGTAAATTCACCCCTCCACTTT. Translation gives CASSLRGGHRSVNSPLHF.

The chain links TRBV6-5 to TRBJ1-2; 12 bases agree with TRBD1. The germline V gene encodes CDR1 MNHEY and CDR2 SVGAGI. The CDR3 runs to 15 residues. V was pared by 6 bases and J by 8 bases, with 10 bases of the junction left unmatched. DNA of the CDR3: TGTGCCAGCAGCAGATGGGGACAGGGGGCTCAAGGCTACACCTTC. Its translation: CASSRWGQGAQGYTF.

The chain carries TRBV5-4 and TRBJ2-5, with D possibly TRBD1 on 5 matching bases. CDR1 and CDR2 (germline): SGHNT, YYREEE (reference sequence). The CDR3 consists of 14 residues. The V end was cut by 0 bases, the J end by 5 bases, with 11 bases between. The CDR3 DNA follows: TGTGCCAGCAGCTTGGCAGGGTTGCGGGAGACCCAGTACTTC. Protein sequence: CASSLAGLRETQYF.

The chain employs TRBV7-9 and TRBJ1-1; 10 bases match TRBD1. In germline, CDR1 is SEHNR, CDR2 FQNEAQ (reference sequence). V shed 3 bases, J shed 9 bases, and the junction held 1 base outside the gene matches. This CDR3 is 12 amino acids long. DNA for the CDR3: TGTGCCAGCAGCTTTGACAGGGGGCAAGCTTTCTTT. This codes for CASSFDRGQAFF.

The chain employs TRBV4-1 and TRBJ1-3, with D uncertain. With 2 bases removed from V and 8 bases from J, the gap between germline ends came to 13 bases. This CDR3 region has 14 residues. Germline CDR1 is MGHRA and CDR2 is YSYEKL. The CDR3 nucleotides read TGCGCCAGCAGCCAACCTAACCCCTTCTACACCATATATTTT. As protein: CASSQPNPFYTIYF.

V and J are TRBV6-1 and TRBJ2-7; TRBD1 matches at 11 bases. Germline assignment: CDR1 MNHNS and CDR2 SASEGT. V lost 4 bases to trimming and J lost 3 bases; unmatched junction nucleotides: 11. The CDR3 is 17 amino acids. The CDR3 is CASSAYHRDRGNYEQYF. The CDR3, as DNA: TGTGCCAGCAGTGCTTATCACCGGGACAGGGGGAACTACGAGCAGTACTTC.

The rearrangement links TRBV28 to TRBJ2-7, with D maybe TRBD1 (6 bases). Deletions cut 6 bases from V and 6 bases from J, with 24 bases between. This CDR3 contains 16 residues. In germline, CDR1 is MDHEN, CDR2 SYDVKM. DNA of the CDR3: TGTGCCAGCAGGCCCTCTAGAGGGCAGGGGTGGGGCGAGCAGTACTTC. This codes for CASRPSRGQGWGEQYF.

The genes are TRBV9 and TRBJ1-4, with a possible D match to TRBD1 (5 bases). The germline CDR1 and CDR2 sequences are SGDLS and YYNGEE. Trimming cost V 0 bases and J 8 bases, with 11 bases left between them. The CDR3 covers 14 residues. DNA of the CDR3: TGTGCCAGCAGCGTAGGGCAGGGTACCGAAAAACTGTTTTTT. Its protein product is CASSVGQGTEKLFF.

This sequence joins TRBV11-3 and TRBJ2-7, with 7 positions matching TRBD2. Germline V gene lookup returns CDR1 SGHNT and CDR2 YENEEA. Unmatched junction bases numbered 9, after V lost 4 bases and J lost 0 bases. The CDR3 has 16 amino acids. CDR3 DNA: TGTGCCAGCAGCTCCTCTAGCGGAGCGATCTCCTACGAGCAGTACTTC. This gives the protein CASSSSSGAISYEQYF.

V usage is TRBV7-3 and J usage is TRBJ2-1; 8 positions match TRBD1. The V and J ends lost 3 bases and 1 base, in that order; junction bases with no gene match: 14. Germline V gene data show CDR1 as SGHTA and CDR2 as FQGTGA. CDR3 length: 19 residues. CDR3 sequence: CASSLGDRGIKGSYNEQFF. CDR3 DNA: TGTGCCAGCAGCTTGGGCGACAGGGGTATTAAGGGGTCCTACAATGAGCAGTTCTTC.

The rearrangement links TRBV4-1 to TRBJ2-2; D is undetermined. The CDR3 has 17 residues. The V end was cut by 4 bases, the J end by 1 base, with 16 bases between. CDR1 is MGHRA and CDR2 is YSYEKL in the germline V gene. The CDR3 is CASSPLPSLRNTGELFF. Here the CDR3 DNA reads TGCGCCAGCAGCCCTTTACCGTCCCTCAGGAACACCGGGGAGCTGTTTTTT.

In DNA, the CDR3 is TGTGCCAGCAGCCTAGATTGGGGGACAGGGAGCACAGATACGCAGTATTTT. Amino acid sequence: CASSLDWGTGSTDTQYF. The chain joins TRBV28 to TRBJ2-3; 9 bases line up with TRBD1. The CDR3 sequence is 17 residues long. V was pared by 6 bases and J by 0 bases, with 10 bases of the junction left unmatched. The V gene's germline CDR1 is MDHEN and CDR2 SYDVKM.

The chain is built from TRBV7-2 and TRBJ2-3; 8 nucleotides align to TRBD2. The CDR3 is made up of 14 amino acids. V dropped 7 bases and J dropped 6; count of bases not matched to a gene: 9. Germline CDR1 and CDR2: SGHTA and FQGNSA. The CDR3 nucleotides read TGTGCCAGCAATAAGGGCGGGAGGAGGGATACGCAGTATTTT. Its protein is CASNKGGRRDTQYF. Combining the CDR3 with reference TRBV7-2 and TRBJ2-3 gives the whole variable domain GAGVSQSPSNKVTEKGKDVELRCDPISGHTALYWYRQSLGQGLEFLIYFQGNSAPDKSGLPSDRFSAERTGGSVSTLTIQRTQQEDSAVYLCASNKGGRRDTQYFGPGTRLTVL.

This clone has only one observation. V and J are TRBV6-5 and TRBJ1-1; TRBD1 might be the D (6 bases). Germline loops: CDR1 MNHEY, CDR2 SVGAGI. CDR3 size: 15 residues. V lost 2 bases, J lost 0 bases, and 10 bases lay in between. The DNA for the CDR3 is TGTGCCAGCAGTTACAAGGACAGCCTGAACACTGAAGCTTTCTTT. Residues: CASSYKDSLNTEAFF.

V and J are TRBV6-5 and TRBJ1-6, with TRBD1 identical over 8 bases. The CDR3 contains 15 residues. The V segment lost 8 bases and the J segment 6 bases; nucleotides outside the gene matches: 9. The V gene's germline CDR1 is MNHEY and CDR2 SVGAGI. The DNA for the CDR3 is TGTGCCAGCGCTGAGGGGGGACAGGTTAATTCACCCCTCCACTTT. Amino acid sequence: CASAEGGQVNSPLHF.

V and J are TRBV30 and TRBJ1-5; TRBD1 matches at 10 bases. Germline CDR1 and CDR2: GTSNPN and SVGIG (reference sequence). There are 15 residues in the CDR3. V lost 3 bases, J lost 6 bases, and 8 bases stayed unmatched. The CDR3 nucleotides read TGTGCCTGGAGCCGAAGACAGGGGGCGGGTCAGCCCCAGCATTTT. This sequence encodes CAWSRRQGAGQPQHF.

The chain links TRBV5-8 to TRBJ2-7, with TRBD2 as a possible D gene (6 bases). The CDR3 sequence is 14 residues long. V was trimmed by 0 bases and J by 4 bases, leaving 11 bases between them. Germline V lookup: CDR1 SGHTS, CDR2 YDEGEE. The CDR3: CASSLVGGIYEQYF. The CDR3 coding sequence is TGTGCCAGCAGCTTGGTCGGGGGAATATACGAGCAGTACTTC.

V is TRBV19 and J is TRBJ2-5, with unresolved D. V lost 4 bases, J lost 0 bases, and 18 bases lay in between. Germline values: CDR1 LNHDA, CDR2 SQIVND (reference sequence). The CDR3 length is 17 residues. CDR3 residues: CASSRARTGIDQETQYF. The CDR3 DNA reads as TGTGCCAGTAGTAGAGCTAGAACTGGTATAGACCAAGAGACCCAGTACTTC.

The CDR3: CASSEQGYEQYF. CDR3 DNA: TGTGCCAGCTCAGAGCAGGGGTACGAGCAGTACTTC. The chain joins TRBV18 to TRBJ2-7; D perhaps matches TRBD1 (6 bases). V dropped 5 bases and J dropped 4 bases, with 9 bases sitting between them. The CDR3 extends over 12 amino acids. The V gene's germline CDR1 is KGHSH and CDR2 LQKENI.

The rearrangement joins TRBV27 to TRBJ1-6, with D hard to call. Trimming left V 5 bases short and J 9 bases short, with 14 bases between. There are 14 residues in the CDR3. The germline CDR1 and CDR2 sequences are MNHEY and SMNVEV (reference sequence). CDR3 loop: CASSPRMSGSPLHF. CDR3 nucleotide sequence: TGTGCCAGCAGTCCCCGCATGAGTGGTTCACCCCTCCACTTT.

The V call is TRBV15, the J call TRBJ2-3, with D possibly TRBD2 on 5 matching bases. V lost 0 bases and J 7 bases, leaving 20 bases between the germline ends. CDR1 and CDR2 from the germline V gene are LNHNV and YYDKDF (reference sequence). The CDR3 runs 17 residues. CDR3 DNA sequence: TGTGCCACCAGCAGAGATCTCGGGGAAGGCCGTTCTCATACGCAGTATTTT. Its translation: CATSRDLGEGRSHTQYF. The full variable domain, rest sourced from reference TRBV15 and TRBJ2-3, is DAMVIQNPRYQVTQFGKPVTLSCSQTLNHNVMYWYQQKSSQAPKLLFHYYDKDFNNEADTPDNFQSRRPNTSFCFLDIRSPGLGDTAMYLCATSRDLGEGRSHTQYFGPGTRLTVL.

The V gene is TRBV19, the J gene TRBJ1-1, with D maybe TRBD1 (5 bases). Germline assignment: CDR1 LNHDA and CDR2 SQIVND (reference sequence). This CDR3 is 14 amino acids long. The V end was cut by 1 base, the J end by 3 bases, with 9 bases between. The CDR3 DNA follows: TGTGCCAGTAGTATAGGGACACCTTACACTGAAGCTTTCTTT. As protein: CASSIGTPYTEAFF. The whole variable domain, remainder taken from reference TRBV19 and TRBJ1-1, is DGGITQSPKYLFRKEGQNVTLSCEQNLNHDAMYWYRQDPGQGLRLIYYSQIVNDFQKGDIAEGYSVSREKKESFPLTVTSAQKNPTAFYLCASSIGTPYTEAFFGQGTRLTVV.

This rearrangement joins TRBV13 to TRBJ2-5; 7 nucleotides line up with TRBD1. V was pared by 5 bases and J by 1 base, with 4 bases of the junction left unmatched. This CDR3 comprises 14 residues. From germline, CDR1 is PRHDT and CDR2 FYEKMQ (reference sequence). The CDR3 DNA reads as TGTGCCAGCAGCCCGGGACAGCTCCAAGAGACCCAGTACTTC. This sequence encodes CASSPGQLQETQYF.

The count of this clone is one. The J gene is TRBJ1-1, the V gene TRBV4-1; 9 nucleotides line up with TRBD1. The CDR3 has 15 amino acids. V gave up 6 bases and J gave up 0 bases; unmatched junction bases: 5. The germline CDR1 and CDR2 sequences are MGHRA and YSYEKL. CDR3 DNA sequence: TGCGCCAGCAGGGGACAGGGAAAAATGAACACTGAAGCTTTCTTT. Encoded protein: CASRGQGKMNTEAFF.

This chain's CDR3 is CASRGSNEKLFF. In nucleotides, the CDR3 is TGTGCCAGTCGGGGTTCTAATGAAAAACTGTTTTTT. The chain combines TRBV28 with TRBJ1-4; the D is unclear. The CDR3 covers 12 residues. The germline V and J ends were trimmed by 9 bases and 3 bases, with 8 bases remaining between them. In germline, CDR1 is MDHEN, CDR2 SYDVKM.

Note on this clone: This sample includes further DNA sequences coding for the same CDR3. This chain uses TRBV15 with TRBJ2-7, with D perhaps TRBD2 (5 bases). Germline lookup yields CDR1 LNHNV and CDR2 YYDKDF (reference sequence). CDR3 length: 13 residues. Trimming took 0 bases from V and 4 from J, leaving 7 bases between them. This chain's CDR3 is CATSRDRGYEQYF. In DNA form, the CDR3 reads TGTGCCACCAGCAGAGATAGAGGGTACGAGCAGTACTTC.

The chain uses TRBV6-6 and TRBJ2-7; weak D call: TRBD2 (6 bases). Trimming pared 2 bases from V and 6 bases from J, leaving 17 bases between. CDR3 length: 15 amino acids. Looked up from germline, CDR1 is MNHNY and CDR2 is SVGAGI (reference sequence). The CDR3 loop reads CASSYRASDSPEQYF. CDR3 coding DNA: TGTGCCAGCAGTTACAGGGCTAGCGACTCCCCCGAGCAGTACTTC.

The gene calls are TRBV7-3 and TRBJ1-1; 10 nucleotides match TRBD1. V shed 9 bases, J shed 5 bases, and the junction held 3 bases outside the gene matches. The length of the CDR3 is 12 residues. Germline CDR1 reads SGHTA; CDR2 reads FQGTGA. CDR3 loop: CASRQGATEAFF. CDR3 coding DNA: TGTGCCAGTAGACAGGGGGCTACTGAAGCTTTCTTT.